This TCR beta chain derives from a study of shared clonotypes between healthy human individuals. General study points: Inspection by rarefaction showed sorted-subset sequencing to be incomplete despite large depth. The diversity represented, both genetic and in exposure history, was limited by few donors.

The germline V and J ends were trimmed by 6 bases and 10 bases, with 22 bases remaining between them. This CDR3 comprises 16 residues. Looked up from germline, CDR1 is LNHDA and CDR2 is SQIVND (reference sequence). This clone was seen once. Its specificity is unknown. Clones were read by immunoSEQ multiplex PCR, and TCRdb kept only the in-frame ones, dropping some. The repertoire has under 2,500,000 clones, approximately 96% of them found once; the top ten carry over 0.1%. The receptor was isolated from a man in his late teens or twenties in good health. Sequencing was done on a sample of naive CD4+ T cells sorted from blood. As for subset: CD45RA+ positively selected. The genes are TRBV19 and TRBJ1-6, with D tentatively TRBD1 (6 bases). CDR3 sequence: CASSDRGGPRGSPLHF. As DNA, the CDR3 is TGTGCCAGTAGCGACCGTGGGGGGCCCAGAGGGTCACCCCTCCACTTT.